This T cell receptor (beta chain) was retrieved from a study of beta chain features in type 1 diabetes. About the study: Age and gender were similar between patients and healthy donors, as were cell yields. Study-wide points: VDJ junctions from type 1 diabetes patients carried fewer insertions and larger deletions. A cDNA-based sequencing approach could over-represent cells with high TCR expression.

Concerning this clone itself: Its specificity is unknown.

V dropped 7 bases and J dropped 5 bases, with 20 bases sitting between them. This CDR3 has 16 residues. CDR1 is SGHVS, CDR2 FNYEAQ, per germline. Every bit of the isolated RNA underwent reverse transcription, so sequencing read expressed TCRB transcripts. Measured with immunoSEQ multiplex PCR; TCRdb has only the in-frame clones, and not every one. The sample lists under 90,000 clones, about 32% occurring once. Sequencing was performed on stem cell memory CD4+ T cells from blood. This chain links TRBV7-6 with TRBJ2-2; perhaps TRBD1 as D (5 bases). This TCR was sampled from a woman aged 18-30 years in good health. The CDR3 protein is CASTLNPQGGTGELFF. The CDR3 coding sequence is TGTGCCAGCACCCTTAACCCGCAGGGTGGGACCGGGGAGCTGTTTTTT.